The table lists the clone carrying this T cell receptor (beta chain) with a few counts. This entry belongs to a study of beta chain features in type 1 diabetes. As every portion of the isolated RNA was reverse transcribed, the sequencing read expressed TCRB transcripts. Clones were read by immunoSEQ multiplex PCR, and TCRdb kept only the in-frame ones, dropping some. Among hundreds of thousands of clones listed, 10% to 15% were seen once. Trimming cost V 4 bases and J 4 bases; bases outside gene matches: 4. CDR3 length: 15 residues. Germline-derived CDR1 and CDR2 are PRHDT and FYEKMQ (reference sequence).

The TCR comes from a man between 18 and 35 years old in good health. The rearrangement uses TRBV13 and TRBJ2-1; 10 nucleotides align to TRBD1. Sequencing was done on a sample of naive CD4+ T cells from blood. In nucleotides, the CDR3 is TGTGCCAGCAGCTACCGACAGGGGGCGTACAATGAGCAGTTCTTC. It translates to CASSYRQGAYNEQFF.